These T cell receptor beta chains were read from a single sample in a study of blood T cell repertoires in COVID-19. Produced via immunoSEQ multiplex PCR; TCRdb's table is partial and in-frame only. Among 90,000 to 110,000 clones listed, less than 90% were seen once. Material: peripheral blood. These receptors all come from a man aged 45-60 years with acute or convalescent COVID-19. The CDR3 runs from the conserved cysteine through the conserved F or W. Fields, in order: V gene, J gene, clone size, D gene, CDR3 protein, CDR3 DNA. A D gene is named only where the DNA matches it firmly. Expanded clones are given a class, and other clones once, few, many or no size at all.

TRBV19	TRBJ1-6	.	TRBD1	CASRTQGTGSPLHF	TGTGCCAGTAGGACACAGGGGACAGGATCACCCCTCCACTTT
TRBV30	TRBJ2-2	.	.	CASFSVTGELFF	TGTGCCTCATTCTCGGTGACCGGGGAGCTGTTTTTT
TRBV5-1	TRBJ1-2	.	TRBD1	CASSLTGAVSGYTF	TGCGCCAGCAGCTTGACAGGGGCGGTCTCTGGCTACACCTTC
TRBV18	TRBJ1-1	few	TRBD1	CASSPTGARGTEAFF	TGTGCCAGCTCACCAACAGGGGCACGGGGCACTGAAGCTTTCTTT
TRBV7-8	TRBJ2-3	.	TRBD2	CASSLAFGTSGRPSSTDTQYF	TGTGCCAGCAGCTTAGCGTTCGGGACTAGCGGGAGGCCTTCTAGCACAGATACGCAGTATTTT
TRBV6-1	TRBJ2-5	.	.	CASSELGGETQYF	TGTGCCAGCAGTGAACTGGGAGGCGAGACCCAGTACTTC
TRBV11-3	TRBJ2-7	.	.	CASSLDHGRPNF	TGTGCCAGCAGCTTAGATCACGGCAGGCCGAACTTC
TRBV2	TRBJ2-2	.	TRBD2	CASKGGGAPGELFF	TGTGCCAGCAAGGGCGGGGGGGCCCCCGGGGAGCTGTTTTTT
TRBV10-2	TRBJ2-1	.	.	CASSALSLLAKEYNEQFF	TGCGCCAGCAGTGCCCTTTCCCTCCTAGCGAAAGAATACAATGAGCAGTTCTTC
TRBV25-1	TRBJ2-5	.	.	CASSELGEETQYF	TGTGCCAGCAGTGAACTAGGGGAAGAGACCCAGTACTTC
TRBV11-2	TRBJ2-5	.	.	CASSLVAGSGETQYF	TGTGCCAGCAGCTTAGTGGCCGGGTCCGGGGAGACCCAGTACTTC
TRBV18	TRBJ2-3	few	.	CASSPPGHRNDTQYF	TGTGCCAGCTCACCCCCAGGACATCGAAACGATACGCAGTATTTT
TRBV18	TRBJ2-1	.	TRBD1	CASSPRAPDRGAHYNEQFF	TGTGCCAGCTCACCTCGCGCCCCCGACAGGGGAGCCCACTACAATGAGCAGTTCTTC
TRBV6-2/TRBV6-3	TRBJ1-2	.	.	CASSLTPEGVNYGYTF	TGTGCCAGCAGCCTAACCCCCGAAGGAGTTAACTATGGCTACACCTTC
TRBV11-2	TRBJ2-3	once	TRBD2	CASSSPLAASTDTQYF	TGTGCCAGCAGCTCGCCACTAGCGGCTAGCACAGATACGCAGTATTTT
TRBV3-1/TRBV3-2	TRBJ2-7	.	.	CASSRGGGDHEQYF	TGTGCCAGCAGCCGGGGAGGGGGGGACCACGAGCAGTACTTC
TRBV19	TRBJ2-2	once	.	CASHTGYTGELFF	TGTGCCAGTCATACAGGCTACACCGGGGAGCTGTTTTTT
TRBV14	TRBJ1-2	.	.	CASSQIAGNGYTF	TGTGCCAGCAGCCAAATCGCAGGGAATGGCTACACCTTC
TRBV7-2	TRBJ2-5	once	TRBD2	CASSLAPAGGQETQYF	TGTGCCAGCAGCTTAGCTCCAGCGGGGGGACAAGAGACCCAGTACTTC
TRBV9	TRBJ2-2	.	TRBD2	CASSVEGLAVTGELFF	TGTGCCAGCAGCGTAGAGGGACTAGCGGTCACCGGGGAGCTGTTTTTT
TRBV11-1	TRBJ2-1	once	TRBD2	CASSSGTSSYNEQFF	TGTGCCAGCAGCTCCGGGACTAGCTCCTACAATGAGCAGTTCTTC
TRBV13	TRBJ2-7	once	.	CASSLGQGTEQYF	TGTGCCAGCAGCTTAGGACAGGGAACCGAGCAGTACTTC
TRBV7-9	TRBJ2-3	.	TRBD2	CASSLGGTSGVTDTQYF	TGTGCCAGCAGCTTAGGCGGGACTAGCGGGGTCACAGATACGCAGTATTTT